Listed below are T cell receptor beta chains from one sample, sequenced in a study of shared clonotypes between healthy human individuals. The table came from immunoSEQ multiplex PCR; TCRdb's copy has only in-frame clones and leaves some out. The repertoire holds some 1.5 million clones, with roughly 95% as singletons. Sequencing was done on a sample of naive CD4+ T cells sorted from blood. All receptors derive from a man aged 25-45 years in good health. Both conserved end residues are part of each CDR3. The D gene is left open where the match is weak. Size is stated for part of the rows, as once, few or many counts, or as a class when the clone is expanded.

TRBJ1-4 NA TRBV11-3 NA TGTGCCAGCAGCTTAAGGCTTAATGAAAAACTGTTTTTT CASSLRLNEKLFF
TRBJ2-1 NA TRBV6-6 TRBD2 TGTGCCAGTAGCGGGACTAGCGGGAGGAGGTGGGAGCAGTTCTTC CASSGTSGRRWEQFF
TRBJ2-7 NA TRBV11-1 TRBD1 TGTGCCAGCCAGAGGGGACAGGGGACTTACGAGCAGTACTTC CASQRGQGTYEQYF
TRBJ2-5 NA TRBV5-1 NA TGCGCCAGCAGCTTCGGGAAAGAGACCCAGTACTTC CASSFGKETQYF
TRBJ1-5 once TRBV28 TRBD1 TGTGCCAGCAGTTTTACGGTGGGGGACAGCGATTATAGCAATCAGCCCCAGCATTTT CASSFTVGDSDYSNQPQHF
TRBJ2-7 few TRBV5-1 TRBD1 TGCGCCAGCAGCGGGGGGACAGGGGAGGCTGCGGGAACGATTGGGGAGCAGTACTTC CASSGGTGEAAGTIGEQYF
TRBJ2-1 NA TRBV5-1 NA TGCGCCAGCAGCTTAGGACACAGGGAAGGGCAGTTCTTC CASSLGHREGQFF
TRBJ2-1 NA TRBV7-4 NA TGTGCCAGCAGCTTAGAGGATGAGCAGTTCTTC CASSLEDEQFF
TRBJ2-7 NA TRBV7-6 TRBD1 TGTGCCAGCAGCTTAGCGCAGGGGGCGAACTACGAGCAGTACTTC CASSLAQGANYEQYF
TRBJ2-7 NA TRBV6-1 NA TGTGCCAGCAGGGGAAACCAGGGGTTTTCCTACGAGCAGTACTTC CASRGNQGFSYEQYF
TRBJ2-3 NA TRBV10-2 NA TGCGCCAGCAGTGAAGGAACAAGCCCAGATACGCAGTATTTT CASSEGTSPDTQYF
TRBJ2-1 NA TRBV19 TRBD2 TGTGCCAGTAGCGAAGTAGCGGGAGTGTCCTACAATGAGCAGTTCTTC CASSEVAGVSYNEQFF
TRBJ1-1 NA TRBV5-4 TRBD1 TGTGCCAGCAGCTTAGAGGGACAGCGGAATACTGAAGCTTTCTTT CASSLEGQRNTEAFF
TRBJ2-5 NA TRBV28 TRBD2 TGTGCCAGCAGTACAGGACTAGCGGGAGAGACCCAGTACTTC CASSTGLAGETQYF
TRBJ1-1 NA TRBV6-6 TRBD1 TGTGCCAGCAGGGGAAGGACAGGGAACACTGAAGCTTTCTTT CASRGRTGNTEAFF
TRBJ2-7 NA TRBV5-4 NA TGCGCCAGCAGCTCAGGGCCATCCTACGAGCAGTACTTC CASSSGPSYEQYF
TRBJ2-7 once TRBV10-1 NA TGCGCCAGCAGTGAGAGTAGACGTGGACTGATACCCTACGAGCAGTACTTC CASSESRRGLIPYEQYF
TRBJ2-1 NA TRBV2 TRBD2 TGTGCCAGCAGTGTCCTAGCGGGAGGGCCCAATGAGCAGTTCTTC CASSVLAGGPNEQFF
TRBJ2-7 NA TRBV6-5 NA TGTGCCACAACTAGGGGGAACTCCTACGAGCAGTACTTC CATTRGNSYEQYF
TRBJ2-1 NA TRBV7-2 NA TGTGCCAGCAGCCCGGGACTTTTCTACAATGAGCAGTTCTTC CASSPGLFYNEQFF
TRBJ2-3 NA TRBV11-2 TRBD1 TGTGCCAGCAGCTTAGGGGGACAGCCTAGCACAGATACGCAGTATTTT CASSLGGQPSTDTQYF
TRBJ2-1 NA TRBV9 TRBD2 TGTGCCAGCAGCGTCCAGACTAGCGGAAACTACAATGAGCAGTTCTTC CASSVQTSGNYNEQFF
TRBJ1-5 NA TRBV2 NA TGTGCCAGCAGGAGACAGCCCAATCAGCCCCAGCATTTT CASRRQPNQPQHF
TRBJ2-2 NA TRBV6-1 NA TGTGCCAGCAGTGAATGGTCAGGGGATACCGGGGAGCTGTTTTTT CASSEWSGDTGELFF
TRBJ1-5 NA TRBV28 NA TGTGCCAGTCGGTCTAGCAATCAGCCCCAGCATTTT CASRSSNQPQHF
TRBJ2-7 NA TRBV19 NA TGTGCCAGTAGTAACTTCGGGACGGGCTACTACGAGCAGTACTTC CASSNFGTGYYEQYF
TRBJ2-1 NA TRBV7-6 NA TGTGCCAGCAGCTCCGGAGCGGGCCTCTACAATGAGCAGTTCTTC CASSSGAGLYNEQFF
TRBJ2-1 NA TRBV9 NA TGTGCCAGCAGCGCTAGGGCCTACAATGAGCAGTTCTTC CASSARAYNEQFF
TRBJ1-4 NA TRBV5-4 TRBD1 TGTGCCAGCAGCCGACAGGGGGCCGATGATGAAAAACTGTTTTTT CASSRQGADDEKLFF
TRBJ1-2 NA TRBV4-1 NA TGCGCCAGCAGCCAAAACCTGGACACTGGCTACACCTTC CASSQNLDTGYTF
TRBJ1-1 NA TRBV6-6 NA TGTGCCAGCAGTTACTCGGGCAGTTTGAACACTGAAGCTTTCTTT CASSYSGSLNTEAFF